One sample yielded the 13 T cell receptor beta chains listed below, sequenced in a study of OX40 agonist ivuxolimab in advanced cancers. Sequenced by immunoSEQ multiplex PCR; TCRdb stores in-frame clones only, minus some. The table shows 78,000 or so clones, with 80% to 90% occurring only once. The sequencing used CD4+ or CD8+ T cells sorted from blood, collected in a trial of the OX40 agonist ivuxolimab. The receptors here all came from an adult with an advanced solid tumor such as melanoma, head and neck, liver or kidney cancer.

In its sample, this clone was seen a few times. The chain couples TRBV7-2 to TRBJ1-4; D perhaps matches TRBD1 (6 bases). Germline loops: CDR1 SGHTA, CDR2 FQGNSA. The CDR3 runs to 13 residues. V dropped 5 bases and J dropped 4 bases, with 8 bases sitting between them. The CDR3 spells CASSPDSNEKLFF. The CDR3 region has the DNA TGTGCCAGCAGCCCGGACAGTAATGAAAAACTGTTTTTT. The full variable domain, rest sourced from reference TRBV7-2 and TRBJ1-4, is GAGVSQSPSNKVTEKGKDVELRCDPISGHTALYWYRQSLGQGLEFLIYFQGNSAPDKSGLPSDRFSAERTGGSVSTLTIQRTQQEDSAVYLCASSPDSNEKLFFGSGTQLSVL.

The chain uses TRBV6-1 and TRBJ1-5; D is uncertain. Germline V gene lookup returns CDR1 MNHNS and CDR2 SASEGT. CDR3 size: 14 residues. Trimming cost V 6 bases and J 0 bases, with 9 bases left between them. Written as DNA, the CDR3 is TGTGCCAGCAGAGTACGAGGTAGCAATCAGCCCCAGCATTTT. The encoded protein is CASRVRGSNQPQHF.

V gene TRBV18 combines with J gene TRBJ1-2, with TRBD1 matching 9 bases. CDR1 and CDR2 (germline): KGHSH, LQKENI. The CDR3 length is 17 residues. The junction had 15 bases not matched to a gene; V was cut back by 3 bases and J by 7 bases. CDR3 sequence reads: CASSPETGGRSRSGYTF. The DNA of the CDR3 is TGTGCCAGCTCACCTGAGACAGGGGGGCGATCAAGGAGTGGCTACACCTTC.

This clone has a single count. This chain uses TRBV7-9 with TRBJ1-1; D gene uncertain. CDR3 length equals 14 residues. Deletions cut 1 base from V and 5 bases from J, with 11 bases between. The germline V gene has CDR1 SEHNR and CDR2 FQNEAQ (reference sequence). The chain's CDR3 is CASSLEGWGTEAFF. Here the CDR3 DNA reads TGTGCCAGCAGCTTAGAGGGTTGGGGAACTGAAGCTTTCTTT.

V gene TRBV1 combines with J gene TRBJ2-5; the table gives TRBD2 as D, unverified against the DNA. TRBV1 is described as a pseudogene. CDR3 size: 17 residues. The CDR3 loop reads CTSSQGGLAPIQETQYF. DNA for the CDR3: TGCACCAGCAGCCAAGGTGGACTAGCACCAATCCAAGAGACCCAGTACTTC.

V and J are TRBV27 and TRBJ2-7, with D possibly TRBD2 on 8 matching bases. The germline V gene has CDR1 MNHEY and CDR2 SMNVEV (reference sequence). V was cut by 4 bases and J by 1 base, with 23 bases left in between. This CDR3 is 18 amino acids long. CDR3 protein: CASSSLGRGRIGSYEQYF. In nucleotides, the CDR3 is TGTGCCAGCAGTTCCCTCGGGAGGGGGCGTATCGGGTCCTACGAGCAGTACTTC.

Written as DNA, the CDR3 is TGCAGCGTTGAAGAGGCCGCTAAGGGTGGCTACACCTTC. This codes for CSVEEAAKGGYTF. The chain combines TRBV29-1 with TRBJ1-2, with unresolved D. The CDR3 runs to 13 residues. Per germline, CDR1 SQVTM and CDR2 ANQGSEA. The V and J ends lost 0 bases and 7 bases respectively, with 12 bases between them.

The chain has TRBV5-5 and TRBJ1-2; D is uncertain. The length of the CDR3 is 15 residues. V dropped 4 bases and J dropped 4 bases, with 17 bases sitting between them. CDR1 SGHKS and CDR2 YYEKEE come from the germline V gene (reference sequence). CDR3 in amino acids: CASSPTGSRVYGYTF. The CDR3 coding sequence is TGTGCCAGCAGCCCCACCGGCAGTAGAGTCTATGGCTACACCTTC.

This clone came up once. This sequence joins TRBV6-5 and TRBJ2-5; D possibly uses TRBD1 or TRBD2 (6 bases each). Matching the DNA end better, TRBJ2-7 makes the J call doubtful. The CDR3 is made up of 15 amino acids. The germline CDR1 and CDR2 sequences are MNHEY and SVGAGI. The CDR3 region is CACYSNRPGANEQYF. In DNA, the CDR3 is TGTGCCTGCTACTCTAACAGGCCGGGGGCCAACGAGCAGTACTTC.

The chain is built from TRBV11-2 and TRBJ2-5, with a tentative D call TRBD2 (6 bases). With 5 bases removed from V and 3 bases from J, the gap between germline ends came to 10 bases. The CDR3 has 13 amino acids. Germline V gene lookup returns CDR1 SGHAT and CDR2 FQNNGV. As DNA, the CDR3 is TGTGCCAGCAGCCGGGGGTCCGAAGAGACCCAGTACTTC. As protein: CASSRGSEETQYF.

The chain recombines TRBV19 with TRBJ1-4, with 7 bases identical to TRBD1. Germline CDR1 and CDR2: LNHDA and SQIVND (reference sequence). CDR3 length: 16 amino acids. V lost 5 bases to trimming and J lost 5 bases; unmatched junction nucleotides: 11. Written as DNA, the CDR3 is TGTGCCAGTAGTCGAAAGGGTCAGGGGGGAAATGAAAAACTGTTTTTT. Translation gives CASSRKGQGGNEKLFF. Variable domain in full (rest from reference TRBV19 and TRBJ1-4): DGGITQSPKYLFRKEGQNVTLSCEQNLNHDAMYWYRQDPGQGLRLIYYSQIVNDFQKGDIAEGYSVSREKKESFPLTVTSAQKNPTAFYLCASSRKGQGGNEKLFFGSGTQLSVL.

This chain uses TRBV18 with TRBJ2-3; D not resolved. The CDR3 runs 13 residues. The germline gives CDR1 KGHSH, CDR2 LQKENI. V was shortened by 0 bases and J by 5 bases, with 6 bases between the two germline ends. CDR3 in amino acids: CASSPPDGDTQYF. The DNA of the CDR3 is TGTGCCAGCTCACCACCGGACGGAGATACGCAGTATTTT.

V is TRBV6-1 and J is TRBJ2-7; D remains ambiguous. Germline V gene sequence: CDR1 MNHNS, CDR2 SASEGT. The V end was cut by 4 bases, the J end by 2 bases, with 9 bases between. The CDR3 covers 13 residues. CDR3 loop: CASSVITAYEQYF. The CDR3, as DNA: TGTGCCAGCAGTGTAATTACAGCCTACGAGCAGTACTTC.